This TCR beta chain was retrieved from a study of Graves' ophthalmopathy and Graves' hyperthyroidism. About the research overall: Peripheral blood was gathered at the point of initial diagnosis, before any treatment started.

Each hyperthyroidism patient was newly diagnosed, with under 2 months' duration, and aged 18 to 65. PBMCs were isolated from an approximately 10 ml sample of fresh peripheral blood. CDR3 regions of TCR beta were amplified from RNA transcripts. Second-round multiplex PCR came after a first-round RT-PCR that employed HTBI primers. TCRdb itself ran the multiplex PCR reads through MiXCR, one entry per CDR3 protein. The sample has 620,000 or so distinct CDR3 sequences, around a fifth seen once. This clonotype has a handful of counts. Its antigen is undetermined. V was cut by 0 bases and J by 6 bases, with 11 bases left in between. Germline V gene data show CDR1 as GTSNPN and CDR2 as SVGIG (reference sequence). The CDR3 length is 14 residues. The study, taken as a whole, reports: Sensitivity reached 70% to 71% and specificity just under 75% when the model predicted ophthalmopathy progression.

Sequencing input: peripheral blood. V usage is TRBV30 and J usage is TRBJ2-2; D is uncertain. The sequence was obtained from a woman under 30 with stable Graves' hyperthyroidism. Some clones in this sample may be carry-over from other donors' samples. The CDR3, as DNA: TGTGCCTGGAGTGTACTGGATCTTTCCGGGGAGCTGTTTTTT. Translating it yields CAWSVLDLSGELFF.